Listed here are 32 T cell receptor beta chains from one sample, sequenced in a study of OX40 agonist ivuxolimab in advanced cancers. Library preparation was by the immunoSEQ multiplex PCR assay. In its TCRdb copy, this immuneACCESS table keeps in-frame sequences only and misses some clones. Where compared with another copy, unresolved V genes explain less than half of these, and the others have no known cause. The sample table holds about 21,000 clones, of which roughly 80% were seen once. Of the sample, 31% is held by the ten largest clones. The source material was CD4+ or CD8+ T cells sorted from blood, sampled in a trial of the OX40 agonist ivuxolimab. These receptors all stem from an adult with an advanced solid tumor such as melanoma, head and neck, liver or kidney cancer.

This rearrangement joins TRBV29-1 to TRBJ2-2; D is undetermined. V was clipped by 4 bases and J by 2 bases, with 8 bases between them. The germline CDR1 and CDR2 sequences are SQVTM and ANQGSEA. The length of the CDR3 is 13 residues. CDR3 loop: CSVAEPNTGELFF. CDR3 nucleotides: TGCAGCGTTGCGGAACCTAACACCGGGGAGCTGTTTTTT.

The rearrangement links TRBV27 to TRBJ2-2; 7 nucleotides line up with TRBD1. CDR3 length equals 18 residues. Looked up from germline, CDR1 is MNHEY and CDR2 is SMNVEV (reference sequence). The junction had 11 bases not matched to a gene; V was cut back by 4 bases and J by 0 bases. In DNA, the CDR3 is TGTGCCAGCAGTTCCTATGACAGGGCCGCCTCGAACACCGGGGAGCTGTTTTTT. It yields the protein CASSSYDRAASNTGELFF.

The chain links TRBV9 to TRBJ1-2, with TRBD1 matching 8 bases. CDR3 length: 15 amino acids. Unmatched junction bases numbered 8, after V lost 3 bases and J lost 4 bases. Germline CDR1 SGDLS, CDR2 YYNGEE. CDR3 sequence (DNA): TGTGCCAGCAGCGCATCCGACAGGGGAGGCTATGGCTACACCTTC. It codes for CASSASDRGGYGYTF.

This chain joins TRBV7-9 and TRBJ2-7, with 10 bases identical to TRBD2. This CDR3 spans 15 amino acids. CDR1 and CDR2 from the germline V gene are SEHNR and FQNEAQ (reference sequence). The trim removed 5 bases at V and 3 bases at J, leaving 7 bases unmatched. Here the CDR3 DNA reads TGTGCCAGCAGCGACCAAGCGGGAGGGTTCTACGAGCAGTACTTC. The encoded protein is CASSDQAGGFYEQYF. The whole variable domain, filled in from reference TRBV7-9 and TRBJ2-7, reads DTGVSQNPRHKITKRGQNVTFRCDPISEHNRLYWYRQTLGQGPEFLTYFQNEAQLEKSRLLSDRFSAERPKGSFSTLEIQRTEQGDSAMYLCASSDQAGGFYEQYFGPGTRLTVT.

CDR3 in DNA: TGTGCCAGCAGCGTAGAGGACAGGGGCTCGGACGAGCAGTACTTC. It translates to CASSVEDRGSDEQYF. The chain uses TRBV9 and TRBJ2-7; TRBD1 aligns across 9 bases. CDR3 size: 15 residues. Germline CDR1 is SGDLS and CDR2 is YYNGEE. V lost 0 bases to trimming and J lost 5 bases; unmatched junction nucleotides: 6.

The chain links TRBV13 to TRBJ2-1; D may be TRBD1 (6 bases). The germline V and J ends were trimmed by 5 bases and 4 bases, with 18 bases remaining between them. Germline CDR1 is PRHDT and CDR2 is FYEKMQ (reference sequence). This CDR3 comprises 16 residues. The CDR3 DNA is TGTGCCAGCAGCCAATCATCCCGGGACAAGTACAATGAGCAGTTCTTC. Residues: CASSQSSRDKYNEQFF.

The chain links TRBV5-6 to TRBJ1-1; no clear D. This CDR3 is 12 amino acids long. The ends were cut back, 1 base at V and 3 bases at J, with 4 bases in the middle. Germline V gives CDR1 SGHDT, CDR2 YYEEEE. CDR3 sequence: CASSLLDTEAFF. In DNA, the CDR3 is TGTGCCAGCAGCTTGTTGGACACTGAAGCTTTCTTT.

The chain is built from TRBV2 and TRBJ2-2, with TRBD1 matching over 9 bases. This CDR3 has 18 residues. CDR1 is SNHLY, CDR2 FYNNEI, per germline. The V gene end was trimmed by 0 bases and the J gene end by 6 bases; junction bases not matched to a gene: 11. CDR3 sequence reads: CASSEALGTGFAAGELFF. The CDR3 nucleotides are TGTGCCAGCAGTGAAGCGCTTGGGACAGGGTTTGCGGCCGGGGAGCTGTTTTTT.

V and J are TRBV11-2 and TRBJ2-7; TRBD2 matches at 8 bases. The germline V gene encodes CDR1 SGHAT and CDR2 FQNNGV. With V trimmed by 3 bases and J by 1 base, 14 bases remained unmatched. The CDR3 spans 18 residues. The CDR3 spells CASSFRVGASSGSYEQYF. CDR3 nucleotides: TGTGCCAGCAGCTTTCGAGTTGGTGCGTCTAGCGGGTCCTACGAGCAGTACTTC.

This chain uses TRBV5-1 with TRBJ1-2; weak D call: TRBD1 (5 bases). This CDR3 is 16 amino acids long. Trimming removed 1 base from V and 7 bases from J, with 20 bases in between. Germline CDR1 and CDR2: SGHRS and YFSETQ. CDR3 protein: CASSLTTLGGTGGYTF. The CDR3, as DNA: TGCGCCAGCAGCTTGACAACTCTCGGAGGGACTGGTGGCTACACCTTC.

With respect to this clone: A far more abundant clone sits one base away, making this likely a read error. Here the CDR3 reads CASSLQNRDEQYF. DNA for the CDR3: TGTGCCAGCAGCCTTCAGAACCGGGACGAGCAGTACTTC. The chain combines TRBV4-2 with TRBJ2-7; no reliable D call. Germline V gene data show CDR1 as LGHNA and CDR2 as YNFKEQ. This CDR3 has 13 amino acids. The V gene lost 4 bases and the J gene lost 5 bases, with 12 bases spanning the gap.

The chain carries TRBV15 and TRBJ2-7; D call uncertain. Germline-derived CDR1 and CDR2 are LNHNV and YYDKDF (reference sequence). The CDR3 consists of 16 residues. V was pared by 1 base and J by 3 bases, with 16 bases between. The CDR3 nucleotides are TGTGCCACCAGCAGAGCTTCCGACTCTCCCCACTACGAGCAGTACTTC. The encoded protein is CATSRASDSPHYEQYF. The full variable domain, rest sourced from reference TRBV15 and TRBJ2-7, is DAMVIQNPRYQVTQFGKPVTLSCSQTLNHNVMYWYQQKSSQAPKLLFHYYDKDFNNEADTPDNFQSRRPNTSFCFLDIRSPGLGDTAMYLCATSRASDSPHYEQYFGPGTRLTVT.

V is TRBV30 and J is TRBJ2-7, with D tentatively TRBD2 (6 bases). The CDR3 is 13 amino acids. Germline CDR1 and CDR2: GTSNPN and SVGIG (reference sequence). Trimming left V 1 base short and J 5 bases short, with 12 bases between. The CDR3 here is CAWSGGWGDEQYF. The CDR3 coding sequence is TGTGCCTGGAGTGGCGGCTGGGGGGACGAGCAGTACTTC.

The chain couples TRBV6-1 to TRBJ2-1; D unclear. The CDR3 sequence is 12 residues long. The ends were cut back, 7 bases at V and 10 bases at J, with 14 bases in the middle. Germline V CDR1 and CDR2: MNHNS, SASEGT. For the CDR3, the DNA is TGTGCCAGCATAGGACCCATTAGAGAGCAGTTCTTC. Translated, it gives CASIGPIREQFF.

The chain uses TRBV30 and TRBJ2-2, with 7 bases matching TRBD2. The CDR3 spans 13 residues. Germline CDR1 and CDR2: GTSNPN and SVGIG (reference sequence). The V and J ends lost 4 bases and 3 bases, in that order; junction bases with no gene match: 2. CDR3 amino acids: CAWTLAYTGELFF. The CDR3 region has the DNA TGTGCCTGGACACTAGCGTACACCGGGGAGCTGTTTTTT.

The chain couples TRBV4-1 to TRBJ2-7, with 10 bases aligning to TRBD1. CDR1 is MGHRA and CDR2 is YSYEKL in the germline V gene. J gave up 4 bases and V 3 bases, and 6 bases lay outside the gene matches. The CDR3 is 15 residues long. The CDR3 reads CASSHLPGQGYEQYF. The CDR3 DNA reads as TGCGCCAGCAGCCATCTACCGGGACAGGGGTACGAGCAGTACTTC.

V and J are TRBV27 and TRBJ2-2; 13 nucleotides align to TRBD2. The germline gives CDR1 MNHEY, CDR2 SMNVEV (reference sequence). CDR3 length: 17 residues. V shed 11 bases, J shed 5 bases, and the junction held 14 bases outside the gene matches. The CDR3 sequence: CAAGTSGISGGTGELFF. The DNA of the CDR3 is TGTGCCGCTGGGACTAGCGGGATCTCAGGGGGTACCGGGGAGCTGTTTTTT.

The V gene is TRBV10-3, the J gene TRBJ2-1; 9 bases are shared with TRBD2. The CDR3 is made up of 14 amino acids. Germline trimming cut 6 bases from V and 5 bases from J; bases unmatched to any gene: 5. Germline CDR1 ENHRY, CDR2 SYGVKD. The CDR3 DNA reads TGTGCCATCAGCGGACTAGCGCGACACAATGAGCAGTTCTTC. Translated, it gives CAISGLARHNEQFF.

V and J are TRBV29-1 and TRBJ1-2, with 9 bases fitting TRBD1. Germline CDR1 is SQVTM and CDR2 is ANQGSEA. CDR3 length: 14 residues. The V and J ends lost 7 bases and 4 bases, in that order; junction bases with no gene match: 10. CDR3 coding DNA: TGCAGCGCAACTCCCGGGACAGGGACCTATGGCTACACCTTC. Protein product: CSATPGTGTYGYTF.

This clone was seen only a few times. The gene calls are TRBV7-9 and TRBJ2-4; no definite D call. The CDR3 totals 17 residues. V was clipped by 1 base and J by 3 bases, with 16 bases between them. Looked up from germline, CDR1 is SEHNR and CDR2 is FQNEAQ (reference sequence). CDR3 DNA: TGTGCCAGCAGCTTAGGAGACCCCACCCAAGGCAAAAACATTCAGTACTTC. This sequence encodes CASSLGDPTQGKNIQYF.

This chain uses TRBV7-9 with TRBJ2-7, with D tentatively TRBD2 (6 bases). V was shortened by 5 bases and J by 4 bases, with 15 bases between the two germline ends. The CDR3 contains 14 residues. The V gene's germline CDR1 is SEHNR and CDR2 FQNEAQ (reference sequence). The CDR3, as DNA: TGTGCCAGCAGCCTACCGGGACTGACTTACGAGCAGTACTTC. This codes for CASSLPGLTYEQYF.

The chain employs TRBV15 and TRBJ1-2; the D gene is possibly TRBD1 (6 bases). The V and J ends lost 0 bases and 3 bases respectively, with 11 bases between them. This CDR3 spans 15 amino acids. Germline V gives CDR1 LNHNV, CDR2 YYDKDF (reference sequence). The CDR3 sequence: CATSRDRGADYGYTF. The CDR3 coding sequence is TGTGCCACCAGCAGAGACAGGGGAGCGGACTATGGCTACACCTTC.

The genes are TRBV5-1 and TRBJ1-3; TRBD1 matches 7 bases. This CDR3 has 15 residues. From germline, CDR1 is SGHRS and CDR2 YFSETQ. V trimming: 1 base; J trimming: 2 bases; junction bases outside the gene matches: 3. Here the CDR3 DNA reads TGCGCCAGCAGCTTGCGAGGGGGCACTGGAAACACCATATATTTT. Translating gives CASSLRGGTGNTIYF.

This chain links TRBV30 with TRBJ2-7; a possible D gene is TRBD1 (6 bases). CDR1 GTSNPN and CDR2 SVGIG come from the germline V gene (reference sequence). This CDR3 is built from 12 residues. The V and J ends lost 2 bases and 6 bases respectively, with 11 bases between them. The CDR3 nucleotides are TGTGCCTGGAGTACCACAGGGTTCGAGCAGTACTTC. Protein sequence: CAWSTTGFEQYF. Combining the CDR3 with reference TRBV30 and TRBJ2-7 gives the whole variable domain SQTIHQWPATLVQPVGSPLSLECTVEGTSNPNLYWYRQAAGRGLQLLFYSVGIGQISSEVPQNLSASRPQDRQFILSSKKLLLSDSGFYLCAWSTTGFEQYFGPGTRLTVT.

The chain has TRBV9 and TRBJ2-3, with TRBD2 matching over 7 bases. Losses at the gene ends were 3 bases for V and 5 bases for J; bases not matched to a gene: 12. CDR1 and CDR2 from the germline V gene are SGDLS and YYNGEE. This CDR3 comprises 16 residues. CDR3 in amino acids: CASSAEGGPVVDTQYF. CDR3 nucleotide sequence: TGTGCCAGCAGCGCGGAGGGAGGGCCGGTTGTAGATACGCAGTATTTT.

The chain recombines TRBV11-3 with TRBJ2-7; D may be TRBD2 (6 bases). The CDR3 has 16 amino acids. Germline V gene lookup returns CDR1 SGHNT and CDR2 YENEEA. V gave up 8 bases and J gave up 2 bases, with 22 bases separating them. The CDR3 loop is CASGDGEEGSAYEQYF. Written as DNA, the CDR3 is TGTGCCAGCGGGGATGGGGAGGAGGGTTCCGCCTACGAGCAGTACTTC.

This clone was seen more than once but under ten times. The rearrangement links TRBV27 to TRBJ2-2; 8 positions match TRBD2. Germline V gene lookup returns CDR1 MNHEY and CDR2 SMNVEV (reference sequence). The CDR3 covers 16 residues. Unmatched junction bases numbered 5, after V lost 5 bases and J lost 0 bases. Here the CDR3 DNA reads TGTGCCAGCAGTCCACTAGCGGCTTCGAACACCGGGGAGCTGTTTTTT. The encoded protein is CASSPLAASNTGELFF.

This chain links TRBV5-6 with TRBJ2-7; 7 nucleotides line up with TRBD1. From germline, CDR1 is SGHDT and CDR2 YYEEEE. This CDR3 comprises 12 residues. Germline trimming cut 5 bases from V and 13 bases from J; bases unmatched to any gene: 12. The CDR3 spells CASRRQGGVIYF. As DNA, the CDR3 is TGTGCCAGCAGAAGACAGGGTGGTGTAATCTACTTC.

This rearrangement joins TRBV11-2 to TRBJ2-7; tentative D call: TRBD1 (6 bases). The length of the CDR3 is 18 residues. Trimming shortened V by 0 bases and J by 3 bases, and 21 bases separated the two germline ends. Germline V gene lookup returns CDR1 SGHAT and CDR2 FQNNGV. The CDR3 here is CASSLELSIQGKGYEQYF. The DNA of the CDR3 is TGTGCCAGCAGCTTAGAATTGTCCATACAGGGCAAGGGCTACGAGCAGTACTTC.

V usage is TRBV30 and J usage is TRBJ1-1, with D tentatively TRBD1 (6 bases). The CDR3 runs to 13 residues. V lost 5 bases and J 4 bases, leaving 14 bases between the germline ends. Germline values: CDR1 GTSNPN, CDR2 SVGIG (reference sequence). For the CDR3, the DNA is TGTGCCTGGGAAACAGGGATGGGCACTGAAGCTTTCTTT. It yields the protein CAWETGMGTEAFF.

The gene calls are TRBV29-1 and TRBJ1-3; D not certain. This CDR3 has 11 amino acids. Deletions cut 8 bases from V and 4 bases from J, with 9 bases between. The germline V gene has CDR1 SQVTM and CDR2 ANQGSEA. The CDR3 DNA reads TGCAGCCTCATGTTGGGAAACACCATATATTTT. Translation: CSLMLGNTIYF. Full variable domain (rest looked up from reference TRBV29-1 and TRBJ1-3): SAVISQKPSRDICQRGTSLTIQCQVDSQVTMMFWYRQQPGQSLTLIATANQGSEATYESGFVIDKFPISRPNLTFSTLTVSNMSPEDSSIYLCSLMLGNTIYFGEGSWLTVV.

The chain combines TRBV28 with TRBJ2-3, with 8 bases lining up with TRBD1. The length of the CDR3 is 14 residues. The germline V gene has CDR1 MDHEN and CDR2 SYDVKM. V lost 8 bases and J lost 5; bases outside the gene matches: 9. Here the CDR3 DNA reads TGTGCCAGCTCGACAGGGGTCCGGGTAGATACGCAGTATTTT. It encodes CASSTGVRVDTQYF.